These 29 T cell receptor beta chains originate from one sample sequenced in a study of cytomegalovirus exposure and HLA in healthy donors. The study ran its PCR with 60 Vbeta and 13 Jbeta primers. Using immunoSEQ multiplex PCR, the repertoire was profiled, and TCRdb retains in-frame clones only, with some absent. The sample has a few hundred thousand clones; approximately 79% are singletons. Input material: PBMCs. These receptors originate from a girl aged 2 to 10 in good health and CMV-seronegative.

The V and J genes are TRBV6-5 and TRBJ1-5, with D hard to call. The V gene lost 0 bases and the J gene lost 4 bases, with 10 bases spanning the gap. Per the germline V gene, CDR1 is MNHEY and CDR2 is SVGAGI. There are 15 residues in the CDR3. Here the CDR3 reads CASSYSAGMNQPQHF. DNA of the CDR3: TGTGCCAGCAGTTACTCGGCGGGGATGAATCAGCCCCAGCATTTT.

A few counts support this clone. The J gene is TRBJ2-5, the V gene TRBV5-1; tentative D call: TRBD2 (5 bases). This CDR3 region has 14 residues. Germline lookup yields CDR1 SGHRS and CDR2 YFSETQ. The germline V and J ends were trimmed by 6 bases and 4 bases, with 16 bases remaining between them. CDR3 sequence reads: CASTSGESGETQYF. CDR3 in DNA: TGCGCCAGCACCTCCGGGGAGTCCGGAGAGACCCAGTACTTC.

This clone appeared a few times. The chain uses TRBV7-3 and TRBJ2-1, with TRBD1 matching over 8 bases. Germline assignment: CDR1 SGHTA and CDR2 FQGTGA. The CDR3 runs to 15 residues. V trimming: 5 bases; J trimming: 5 bases; junction bases outside the gene matches: 8. As DNA, the CDR3 is TGTGCCAGCAGCCCGACAGGGGCTATAGACAATGAGCAGTTCTTC. Translated, it gives CASSPTGAIDNEQFF.

The chain combines TRBV19 with TRBJ2-1; TRBD2 matches at 7 bases. V was pared by 4 bases and J by 0 bases, with 6 bases of the junction left unmatched. Germline CDR1 is LNHDA and CDR2 is SQIVND (reference sequence). This CDR3 comprises 16 residues. CDR3 coding DNA: TGTGCCAGTAGTACGAGCGGGACGCGCTCCTACAATGAGCAGTTCTTC. It encodes CASSTSGTRSYNEQFF.

The V gene is TRBV30, the J gene TRBJ2-7; a possible D gene is TRBD2 (6 bases). The CDR3 spans 17 residues. V lost 1 base to trimming and J lost 0 bases, with 19 bases between them. Germline assignment: CDR1 GTSNPN and CDR2 SVGIG (reference sequence). CDR3 in DNA: TGTGCCTGGAGTGAGTGGTCGGGACTTACCCGCTCCTACGAGCAGTACTTC. Residues: CAWSEWSGLTRSYEQYF.

V is TRBV4-1 and J is TRBJ1-2; 7 positions agree with TRBD1. Germline CDR1 MGHRA, CDR2 YSYEKL. The CDR3 totals 15 residues. J lost 4 bases, V lost 1 base, and 6 bases had no gene match. CDR3 amino acids: CASSQGAGGAYGYTF. The DNA of the CDR3 is TGCGCCAGCAGCCAAGGCGCAGGGGGAGCCTATGGCTACACCTTC.

V is TRBV19 and J is TRBJ1-5; TRBD1 is a possible D gene (5 bases). Trimming removed 2 bases at V and 0 bases at J, with 20 bases between. This CDR3 is built from 19 residues. Germline CDR1 and CDR2: LNHDA and SQIVND (reference sequence). CDR3: CASSIRGIRLIYSNQPQHF. CDR3 DNA sequence: TGTGCCAGTAGTATACGGGGGATTCGACTCATATATAGCAATCAGCCCCAGCATTTT.

This clone has a handful of counts. V and J are TRBV19 and TRBJ2-5; 10 nucleotides line up with TRBD2. V lost 3 bases, J lost 5 bases, and 3 bases stayed unmatched. The CDR3 has 14 residues. Germline V gives CDR1 LNHDA, CDR2 SQIVND (reference sequence). CDR3 sequence: CASSISSGSETQYF. The CDR3 DNA reads as TGTGCCAGTAGTATTTCTAGCGGGAGCGAGACCCAGTACTTC.

The CDR3: CASSVGGYPWETQYF. CDR3 DNA: TGTGCCAGCAGCGTAGGAGGCTATCCTTGGGAGACCCAGTACTTC. This chain links TRBV9 with TRBJ2-5; D unresolved. CDR1 and CDR2 (germline): SGDLS, YYNGEE. CDR3 length: 15 residues. V gave up 0 bases and J gave up 5 bases, with 14 bases separating them. Drawing the rest from reference TRBV9 and TRBJ2-5, the complete variable domain is DSGVTQTPKHLITATGQRVTLRCSPRSGDLSVYWYQQSLDQGLQFLIQYYNGEERAKGNILERFSAQQFPDLHSELNLSSLELGDSALYFCASSVGGYPWETQYFGPGTRLLVL.

There are a few counts of this clone. V is TRBV6-5 and J is TRBJ1-2, with D tentatively TRBD1 (5 bases). V dropped 10 bases and J dropped 4 bases, with 16 bases sitting between them. Germline V gene lookup returns CDR1 MNHEY and CDR2 SVGAGI. The CDR3 covers 13 residues. The CDR3 sequence is CATQGAGSYGYTF. CDR3 bases: TGTGCCACTCAAGGGGCGGGGAGCTATGGCTACACCTTC.

The chain has TRBV5-8 and TRBJ2-7; the match to TRBD2 covers 10 bases. V shed 3 bases and J 5 bases; nucleotides not matched to a gene: 8. Per germline, CDR1 SGHTS and CDR2 YDEGEE. The CDR3 is made up of 15 amino acids. CDR3 loop: CASSSGAGGPNEQYF. In nucleotides, the CDR3 is TGTGCCAGCAGCTCCGGAGCGGGAGGGCCAAACGAGCAGTACTTC. Using reference TRBV5-8 and TRBJ2-7 for the parts outside the CDR3, the full variable domain is EAGVTQSPTHLIKTRGQQATLRCSPISGHTSVYWYQQALGLGLQFLLWYDEGEERNRGNFPPRFSGRQFPNYSSELNVNALELEDSALYLCASSSGAGGPNEQYFGPGTRLTVT.

The chain recombines TRBV19 with TRBJ1-1; tentatively, D is TRBD1 (5 bases). The V gene lost 5 bases and the J gene lost 3 bases, with 13 bases spanning the gap. The germline V gene encodes CDR1 LNHDA and CDR2 SQIVND (reference sequence). The CDR3 length is 14 residues. Here the CDR3 reads CASSWGGTDTEAFF. The CDR3 nucleotides are TGTGCCAGTAGTTGGGGCGGGACGGACACTGAAGCTTTCTTT.

This clone showed up just once. V and J are TRBV2 and TRBJ1-2; 9 bases match TRBD1. The CDR3 covers 14 residues. With 7 bases clipped from V and 6 bases from J, the junction kept 9 bases outside the gene matches. Per the germline V gene, CDR1 is SNHLY and CDR2 is FYNNEI. The DNA of the CDR3 is TGTGCCAGCACCCCTCAAGGGACAGGGAATGGCTACACCTTC. Protein sequence: CASTPQGTGNGYTF. The full variable domain, its missing parts supplied by reference TRBV2 and TRBJ1-2, is EPEVTQTPSHQVTQMGQEVILRCVPISNHLYFYWYRQILGQKVEFLVSFYNNEISEKSEIFDDQFSVERPDGSNFTLKIRSTKLEDSAMYFCASTPQGTGNGYTFGSGTRLTVV.

This clone turned up a few times. The gene calls are TRBV18 and TRBJ2-7; D might be TRBD2 (5 bases). V was clipped by 1 base and J by 0 bases, with 7 bases between them. The germline V gene encodes CDR1 KGHSH and CDR2 LQKENI. The CDR3 is made up of 14 amino acids. CDR3 sequence reads: CASSPREFSYEQYF. Here the CDR3 DNA reads TGTGCCAGCTCACCACGGGAGTTCTCCTACGAGCAGTACTTC.

The chain couples TRBV5-4 to TRBJ2-3; D might be TRBD2 (6 bases). There are 16 residues in the CDR3. The germline V gene has CDR1 SGHNT and CDR2 YYREEE (reference sequence). The V and J ends lost 5 bases and 6 bases respectively, with 22 bases between them. CDR3 loop: CASSSALGGFSDTQYF. For the CDR3, the DNA is TGTGCCAGCAGTTCTGCTTTGGGGGGTTTTTCGGATACGCAGTATTTT.

This clone was detected only once. The rearrangement joins TRBV9 to TRBJ2-3; D is perhaps TRBD2 (5 bases). Trimming stripped 0 bases from V and 11 bases from J, with 22 bases between. The CDR3 length is 16 residues. Germline V gives CDR1 SGDLS, CDR2 YYNGEE. The CDR3, as DNA: TGTGCCAGCAGCGTAGCCCCCGTGTATGAGGGTGGAGAGCAGTATTTT. Protein product: CASSVAPVYEGGEQYF.

The V and J genes are TRBV19 and TRBJ2-1; 7 bases align to TRBD2. V lost 5 bases to trimming and J lost 7 bases; unmatched junction nucleotides: 8. This CDR3 spans 14 amino acids. Germline assignment: CDR1 LNHDA and CDR2 SQIVND (reference sequence). In nucleotides, the CDR3 is TGTGCCAGTAGTTCTAGCGGACCTATTAATGAGCAGTTCTTC. Its translation is CASSSSGPINEQFF.

V gene TRBV11-1 combines with J gene TRBJ2-1; TRBD2 agrees at 7 bases. Trimming cost V 3 bases and J 3 bases; bases outside gene matches: 5. In germline, CDR1 is SGHAT, CDR2 FQDESV (reference sequence). This CDR3 contains 15 residues. CDR3 DNA sequence: TGTGCCAGCAGCTTCGCGGGAGTACGCTACAATGAGCAGTTCTTC. Its translation is CASSFAGVRYNEQFF.

The chain links TRBV19 to TRBJ2-1; 7 bases line up with TRBD1. Germline CDR1 LNHDA, CDR2 SQIVND (reference sequence). V trimming: 5 bases; J trimming: 7 bases; junction bases outside the gene matches: 11. This CDR3 is built from 15 residues. CDR3 amino acids: CASSFRDSGANEQFF. The CDR3 DNA reads as TGTGCCAGTAGTTTCCGGGACAGTGGGGCAAATGAGCAGTTCTTC. Variable domain in full (rest from reference TRBV19 and TRBJ2-1): DGGITQSPKYLFRKEGQNVTLSCEQNLNHDAMYWYRQDPGQGLRLIYYSQIVNDFQKGDIAEGYSVSREKKESFPLTVTSAQKNPTAFYLCASSFRDSGANEQFFGPGTRLTVL.

The chain has TRBV4-1 and TRBJ1-1; a weak D match, TRBD1 (5 bases). V gave up 5 bases and J gave up 1 base, with 14 bases separating them. Germline loops: CDR1 MGHRA, CDR2 YSYEKL. The CDR3 contains 15 residues. The CDR3 reads CASSSPEGPNTEAFF. The CDR3 region has the DNA TGCGCCAGCAGCTCCCCGGAGGGGCCGAACACTGAAGCTTTCTTT.

The CDR3 nucleotides are TGTGCCAGCTCACCAAGGGCTTGGGGGGGCACATCGGGGGCCAACGTCCTGACTTTC. This encodes CASSPRAWGGTSGANVLTF. V is TRBV18 and J is TRBJ2-6; D is perhaps TRBD2 (7 bases). V dropped 2 bases and J dropped 4 bases, with 21 bases sitting between them. The germline V gene encodes CDR1 KGHSH and CDR2 LQKENI. This CDR3 is 19 amino acids long.

This chain links TRBV10-3 with TRBJ1-1; D possibly corresponds to TRBD1 (5 bases). This CDR3 is 14 amino acids long. Looked up from germline, CDR1 is ENHRY and CDR2 is SYGVKD. The germline V and J ends were trimmed by 3 bases and 0 bases, with 8 bases remaining between them. CDR3 nucleotide sequence: TGTGCCATCAGTGAACAGGTGGTGAACACTGAAGCTTTCTTT. This translates into CAISEQVVNTEAFF.

This chain joins TRBV11-2 and TRBJ2-1, with D maybe TRBD1 (5 bases). The V and J ends lost 3 bases and 9 bases respectively, with 21 bases between them. CDR1 and CDR2 from the germline V gene are SGHAT and FQNNGV. The CDR3 runs to 16 residues. CDR3 region: CASSLETEILLAEQFF. The CDR3 coding sequence is TGTGCCAGCAGCTTGGAGACAGAGATCCTACTTGCTGAGCAGTTCTTC.

The J gene is TRBJ2-2, the V gene TRBV6-5; 10 positions match TRBD2. V trimming: 2 bases; J trimming: 7 bases; junction bases outside the gene matches: 7. This CDR3 has 16 residues. Germline assignment: CDR1 MNHEY and CDR2 SVGAGI. CDR3 loop: CASSYGLAGVGGELFF. The CDR3 nucleotides are TGTGCCAGCAGTTACGGGCTAGCGGGAGTGGGCGGGGAGCTGTTTTTT.

Concerning this clone itself: At one boundary the junction diverges from the germline segment, which might be a read error. The chain carries TRBV30 and TRBJ1-2; the D gene is possibly TRBD1 (5 bases). Germline loops: CDR1 GTSNPN, CDR2 SVGIG (reference sequence). The CDR3 runs 13 residues. The CDR3 is CARRSDRLYGYTF. The CDR3 nucleotides read TGTGCCCGGAGGTCTGACAGACTCTATGGCTACACCTTC.

V is TRBV7-9 and J is TRBJ2-7; TRBD2 aligns across 7 bases. The CDR3 has 14 residues. Per the germline V gene, CDR1 is SEHNR and CDR2 is FQNEAQ (reference sequence). The V and J ends lost 3 bases and 4 bases, in that order; junction bases with no gene match: 6. The CDR3: CASSFPAGDYEQYF. The CDR3 nucleotides read TGTGCCAGCAGCTTTCCCGCGGGGGATTACGAGCAGTACTTC.

V and J are TRBV14 and TRBJ1-3, with D unresolved. Germline V gives CDR1 SGHDN, CDR2 FVKESK. V was cut by 3 bases and J by 0 bases, with 12 bases left in between. The CDR3 totals 16 residues. The CDR3 nucleotides read TGTGCCAGCAGCCACTTAGATAACGACTCTGGAAACACCATATATTTT. This encodes CASSHLDNDSGNTIYF.

Here the CDR3 reads CASSGEGLAVNTDTQYF. The DNA of the CDR3 is TGTGCCAGCAGCGGAGAGGGACTAGCGGTGAACACAGATACGCAGTATTTT. The chain uses TRBV2 and TRBJ2-3, with 11 bases lining up with TRBD2. This CDR3 contains 17 residues. The J segment lost 2 bases and the V segment lost 6 bases, leaving 10 bases of the junction unmatched. Per germline, CDR1 SNHLY and CDR2 FYNNEI.

The chain links TRBV5-6 to TRBJ2-5; D unresolved. The end of the DNA fits TRBJ2-7 better, so the J call may be wrong. Germline lookup yields CDR1 SGHDT and CDR2 YYEEEE. This CDR3 has 13 residues. CDR3 sequence: CASSLWQHYEQYF. DNA of the CDR3: TGTGCCAGCAGCTTATGGCAGCACTACGAGCAGTACTTC.